The rows below give T cell receptor beta chains drawn from one sample of a study of T cell changes during pregnancy in multiple sclerosis. Some clones are missing from TCRdb's copy, which holds only in-frame ones; the method was immunoSEQ multiplex PCR. There are over 70,000 clones in the sample; about 94% occur only once, and 2.2% lies in the top ten. Here the sequenced sample was peripheral blood, taken in the third trimester of pregnancy. The source is a female donor with multiple sclerosis, enrolled in a pregnancy study. The CDR3 runs from the conserved cysteine through the conserved F or W. The D gene is left open where the match is weak. Expanded clones are given a class, and other clones once, few, many or no size at all.

j_call d_call clone_size v_call cdr3_aa cdr3_nt
TRBJ2-2 NA NA TRBV5-1 CASSLLSRVGSAGELFF TGCGCCAGCAGCTTGTTGAGCAGGGTGGGGTCGGCCGGGGAGCTGTTTTTT
TRBJ2-1 TRBD2 once TRBV15 CATSRALAGGFTQFF TGTGCCACCAGCAGAGCCCTAGCGGGAGGTTTTACGCAGTTCTTC
TRBJ2-2 NA NA TRBV5-5 CASSWAAAGELFF TGTGCCAGCAGCTGGGCAGCGGCCGGGGAGCTGTTTTTT
TRBJ2-1 NA NA TRBV11-3 CASSLDSNEQFF TGTGCCAGCAGCTTAGATAGTAATGAGCAGTTCTTC
TRBJ2-1 NA NA TRBV19 CASSIGGSYNEQFF TGTGCCAGTAGTATAGGAGGGTCCTACAATGAGCAGTTCTTC
TRBJ2-1 NA NA TRBV6-6 CASSPIQNEQFF TGTGCCAGCAGTCCAATCCAAAATGAGCAGTTCTTC
TRBJ1-1 NA NA TRBV28 CASSWEGSLNTEAFF TGTGCCAGCAGTTGGGAGGGGAGCTTGAACACTGAAGCTTTCTTT
TRBJ2-7 NA few TRBV6-1 CASSEDWYEQYF TGTGCCAGCAGTGAAGACTGGTACGAGCAGTACTTC
TRBJ1-1 NA once TRBV20-1 CSAWGGTEAFF TGCAGTGCTTGGGGGGGCACTGAAGCTTTCTTT
TRBJ2-7 NA NA TRBV6-1 CASSEDWGHRYEQYF TGTGCCAGCAGTGAAGATTGGGGACACCGATACGAGCAGTACTTC
TRBJ1-1 NA NA TRBV18 CASSPTGRGTEAFF TGTGCCAGCTCACCAACAGGGCGCGGGACTGAAGCTTTCTTT
TRBJ2-7 NA NA TRBV28 CASSFWQRESYEQYF TGTGCCAGCAGTTTTTGGCAACGGGAGTCCTACGAGCAGTACTTC
TRBJ2-7 TRBD2 NA TRBV5-4 CASSLSSGISYEQYF TGTGCCAGCAGCTTGTCTAGCGGGATCTCCTACGAGCAGTACTTC
TRBJ2-3 TRBD2 few TRBV7-9 CASSPRTSGRDSTDTQYF TGTGCCAGCAGCCCCAGGACTAGCGGGAGAGACAGCACAGATACGCAGTATTTT
TRBJ2-7 TRBD2 NA TRBV14 CASSRGLAGVYEQYF TGTGCCAGCAGCCGGGGACTAGCGGGAGTATACGAGCAGTACTTC
TRBJ2-7 TRBD2 NA TRBV4-2 CASREGLAGDYEQYF TGTGCCAGCAGGGAAGGACTAGCGGGAGACTACGAGCAGTACTTC
TRBJ1-4 TRBD1 NA TRBV2 CASSPRTGANEKLFF TGTGCCAGCAGCCCAAGGACAGGGGCTAATGAAAAACTGTTTTTT
TRBJ2-5 NA NA TRBV28 CASSLEVRGQSQYF TGTGCCAGCAGTTTAGAGGTCAGGGGTCAATCCCAGTACTTC
TRBJ2-2 NA NA TRBV29-1 CSVGRDTTDTGELFF TGCAGCGTTGGCCGGGACACAACTGACACCGGGGAGCTGTTTTTT
TRBJ2-5 NA NA TRBV4-2 CASSQQTGSPETQYF TGTGCCAGCAGCCAACAAACAGGGTCCCCAGAGACCCAGTACTTC
TRBJ2-6 NA NA TRBV5-4 CASSSAGANVLTF TGTGCCAGCTCTTCTGCTGGGGCCAACGTCCTGACTTTC
TRBJ2-7 NA NA TRBV4-1 CASSQALRSSYEQYF TGCGCCAGCAGCCAAGCCCTGCGGAGCTCCTACGAGCAGTACTTC
TRBJ2-3 TRBD2 NA TRBV4-3 CASSQDMGLAMTTDTQYF TGCGCCAGCAGCCAAGATATGGGACTAGCGATGACGACAGATACGCAGTATTTT
TRBJ1-3 TRBD1 NA TRBV7-7 CASRRDRAYSGNTIYF TGTGCTAGCAGGCGAGACAGGGCCTACTCTGGAAACACCATATATTTT
TRBJ1-3 NA NA TRBV9 CASSPLKGSGNTIYF TGTGCCAGCAGCCCATTGAAGGGGTCTGGAAACACCATATATTTT
TRBJ1-2 NA NA TRBV2 CASTPGMRYGYTF TGTGCCAGTACTCCGGGAATGAGGTATGGCTACACCTTC
TRBJ1-4 TRBD1 NA TRBV7-9 CASSRRTGGASRITEKLFF TGTGCCAGCAGCAGACGGACAGGGGGCGCATCCCGTATAACGGAAAAACTGTTTTTT
TRBJ1-1 TRBD1 NA TRBV6-5 CASTSDRGPFF TGTGCCAGCACCAGCGACAGGGGACCTTTCTTT
TRBJ2-5 TRBD1 NA TRBV29-1 CSVGTGGRGETQYF TGCAGCGTAGGGACAGGGGGCCGTGGAGAGACCCAGTACTTC
TRBJ1-1 NA NA TRBV5-1 CASSFGGGTEAFF TGCGCCAGCAGCTTTGGGGGGGGCACTGAAGCTTTCTTT
TRBJ2-1 TRBD2 NA TRBV27 CASSLSGRTYNEQFF TGTGCCAGCAGTTTGAGCGGGAGGACGTACAATGAGCAGTTCTTC
TRBJ1-1 TRBD1 NA TRBV5-5 CASSFGQGASEAFF TGTGCCAGCAGCTTCGGACAGGGGGCCTCTGAAGCTTTCTTT